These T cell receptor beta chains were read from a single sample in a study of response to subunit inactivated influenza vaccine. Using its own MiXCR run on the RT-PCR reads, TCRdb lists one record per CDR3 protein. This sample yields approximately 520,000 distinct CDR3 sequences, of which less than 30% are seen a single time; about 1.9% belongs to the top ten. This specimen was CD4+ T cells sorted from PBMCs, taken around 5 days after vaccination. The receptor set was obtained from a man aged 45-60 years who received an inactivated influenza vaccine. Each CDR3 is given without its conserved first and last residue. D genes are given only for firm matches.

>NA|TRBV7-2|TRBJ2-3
AIALADTQY
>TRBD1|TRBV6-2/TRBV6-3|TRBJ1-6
ASRSTGQDSPLH
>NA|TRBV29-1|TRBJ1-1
SVVMNSLLIEAF
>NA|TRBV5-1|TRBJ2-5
ASRFGEQETQY
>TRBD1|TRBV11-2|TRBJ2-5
ASSPTTGGKTQY
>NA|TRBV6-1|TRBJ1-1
ASSVEGRPRVGAF
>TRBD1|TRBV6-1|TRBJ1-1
AAREGANTEAF
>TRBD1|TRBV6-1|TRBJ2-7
ASSQSWTGVAHEQY
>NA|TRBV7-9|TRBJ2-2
ASSALARSNTGELF
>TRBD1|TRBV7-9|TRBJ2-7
ASSLQGDYEQY
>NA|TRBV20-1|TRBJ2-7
SAGRRSAYEQY
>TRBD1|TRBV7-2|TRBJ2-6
ASSPGGSGANVLT
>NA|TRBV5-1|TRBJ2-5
ASSPRADGTQY
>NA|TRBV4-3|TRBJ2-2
ASSHQGLNTGELF
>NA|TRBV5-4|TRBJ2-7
ASSMTSLEDEQY
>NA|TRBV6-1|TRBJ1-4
ASSRRSNEKLF
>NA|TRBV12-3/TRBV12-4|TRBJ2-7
ASSPSRPKTEQQY
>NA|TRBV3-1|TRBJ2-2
ASSQDRYGELF
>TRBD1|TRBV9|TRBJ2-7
ASSVAGQSFNEQY
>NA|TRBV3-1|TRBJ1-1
ASSRTPGLNTEAF
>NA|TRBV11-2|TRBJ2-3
ASSLAYGTDTQY
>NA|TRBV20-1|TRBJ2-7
SARHPPPTGNEQY
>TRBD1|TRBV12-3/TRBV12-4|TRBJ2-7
ASSTGAPYEQY
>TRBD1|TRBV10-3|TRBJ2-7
AIKGQGPGEQY
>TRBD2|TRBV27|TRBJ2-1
ASSPLPGLEGEQF
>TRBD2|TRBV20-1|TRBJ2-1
SARSASGRLSDEQF
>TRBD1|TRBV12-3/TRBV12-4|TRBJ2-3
ASSAQGAAADTQY
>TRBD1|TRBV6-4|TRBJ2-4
ASKGRGKDVKNIQY
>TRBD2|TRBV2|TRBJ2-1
ASSEGGSSGGAPLYNEQF